The source of this T cell receptor (beta chain) is a study of OX40 agonist ivuxolimab in advanced cancers. The CDR3 runs 13 residues. The germline CDR1 and CDR2 sequences are SGHDT and YYEEEE. V lost 4 bases and J lost 10; bases outside the gene matches: 11. Measured with immunoSEQ multiplex PCR; TCRdb has only the in-frame clones, and not every one. The sample carries roughly 92,000 clones, about 90% recorded once. Findings and limits, study-wide: Patients who responded partially at 0.1-3.0 mg/kg showed clonal expansion ranking among the lowest.

In regard to this clone: Its antigen is not known.

This TCR derives from an adult with an advanced solid tumor such as melanoma, head and neck, liver or kidney cancer. Here the sequenced sample was CD4+ or CD8+ T cells sorted from blood, taken in a trial of the OX40 agonist ivuxolimab. The chain carries TRBV5-6 and TRBJ2-7; 7 bases align to TRBD2. The CDR3 region is CASSPGLESYQYF. CDR3 DNA: TGTGCCAGCAGCCCCGGACTAGAATCGTATCAGTACTTC.